The entry below gives a single TCR beta chain sequence along with its context. The data were taken from a study of blood T cell repertoires in COVID-19. Across the study: COVID-19 samples, acute and convalescent, were from the United States, Italy and Spain.

From germline, CDR1 is SGHAT and CDR2 FQNNGV. The CDR3 runs to 15 residues. V trimming: 5 bases; J trimming: 4 bases; junction bases outside the gene matches: 5. As originally analysed: For nucleated cells, counts were estimated from reference gene primer amplification. Method: immunoSEQ multiplex PCR; TCRdb's copy keeps in-frame clones and lacks some. That table gives V, J and clone size, and the DNA gave D and trimming. The table has about 530,000 clones, around nine tenths seen once. This TCR was recovered from a woman in her forties or fifties with COVID-19, enrolled during active disease. Sequencing was carried out using peripheral blood. The V call is TRBV11-2, the J call TRBJ1-6, with 7 bases identical to TRBD1. CDR3 DNA sequence: TGTGCCAGCAGCGGGACAGAAAGGTATAATTCACCCCTCCACTTT. It translates to CASSGTERYNSPLHF.